Below, one TCR beta chain is given with its context. The sample holds a few counts of this clonotype. Its antigen is unknown. The record has no base qualities; no much larger clone is one base away. This sample stems from a study of spatial heterogeneity in lung cancer (dated by TCRdb to between 2018 and 2021). Some background on the complete study: Beta-chain transcripts were consistently detected in greater numbers than alpha-chain transcripts, which likely reflected higher beta-chain transcript abundance. TCR alpha and beta repertoires were quantitatively compared across multiple tumor regions, matched nontumor lung and blood in non-small cell lung cancer. Nonsynonymous mutation counts, determined by whole-exome sequencing of tumor tissue, were related to features of the TCR repertoire. Both alpha and beta chains were TCR-sequenced in samples taken at surgery, namely 220 tumor regions, under 80 matched nontumor lung samples and about 54 PBMC samples. In the raw uncorrected reads, each unique combination of TCR and UMI appeared more than ten times on average. What the research found in general, with its limitations: Confirming at a functional level the hypothesis that regional TCRs recognize regional mutations was considered to require additional single-cell paired TCR alpha and beta sequencing. Ubiquitous expanded tumor TCRs showed up in blood more often at tumor resection than at routine follow-up.

Including the terminal cysteine and phenylalanine, the CDR3 comprises 14 residues. Here the CDR3 DNA is all that survives: 42 bases in frame from base 1. Trimming costs V 6 bases and J 4 bases, and their ends lie 12 bases apart. The label giving this sample's time point can be read as: sample taken at primary tumor resection. Whole RNA extracted from tumor and nontumor lung tissue, or from cryopreserved PBMC samples, was used for TCR sequencing without cell sorting. Donors were 72 patients with early-stage, untreated non-small cell lung cancer from the lung TRACERx cohort. Only patients with enough RNA available from two or more tumor regions were chosen for TCR sequencing. The library was generated by 5' RACE. Reads for this sample came from a NextSeq 500. To allow correction of PCR and sequencing errors, the TCR library protocol tagged every TCR cDNA molecule with a unique molecular identifier. Regarding the original processing steps: TCR identification, UMI-based error correction and CDR3 extraction were performed with Decombinator tools. Expanded TCRs were defined as those above a frequency of 2 per 1,000, corresponding to the top 1% of the tumor frequency distribution. Renyi diversity was computed with the R vegan package after each repertoire had been subsampled 100 times to 5,000 TCRs. CDR3 similarity networks were constructed using string-kernel similarity of amino acid triplets, with links drawn between CDR3s whose pairwise similarity was above 0.82. Starting from the raw public reads, TCRdb applied fastp trimming at Q25, assembled clones with MiXCR and retained in-frame beta chains. Entries are consolidated by CDR3 protein sequence, retaining the most common genes and DNA. It is TCRdb's table, rather than the study itself, that gives the V and J calls and clone size. This sample lists 20,000 to 25,000 distinct CDR3 sequences; roughly 4.6% were detected once. Of the sample, 6.5% to 9% is held by the ten largest clones.

Rearrangement joined TRBV12-3 or TRBV12-4 to TRBJ2-2; no D gene call is confident. This sequence was found in a male donor with early-stage non-small cell lung cancer. The starting material was PBMCs, obtained at surgery. The CDR3 region has the sequence CASRAAGSTGELFF. DNA sequence: TGTGCCAGCAGGGCGGCAGGAAGCACCGGGGAGCTGTTTTTT.